Listed below are T cell receptor beta chains from one sample, sequenced in a study of response to subunit inactivated influenza vaccine. TCRdb recomputed calls from the RT-PCR reads with MiXCR, one row per CDR3 protein. The profile covers about 620,000 distinct CDR3 sequences, with 12% appearing a single time and 10% taken by the ten largest. Here the sequenced sample was PBMCs from blood, taken on the day of vaccination. All receptors come from a man aged 45-65 years who received an inactivated influenza vaccine. CDR3s include the opening cysteine and the closing phenylalanine or tryptophan. The order of the fields is J gene, V gene, CDR3 protein.

TRBJ2-1 TRBV7-2 CASRPGLAGNNEQFF
TRBJ2-4 TRBV12-3/TRBV12-4 CASSSRSRGKNIQYF
TRBJ1-1 TRBV29-1 CSGNDRWNTEAFF
TRBJ2-5 TRBV5-1 CASSLGVAYQETQYF
TRBJ2-7 TRBV28 CASSTTPIGEQYF
TRBJ2-5 TRBV29-1 CSVVREAQYF
TRBJ2-7 TRBV5-5 CASSSVAGTYEQYF
TRBJ2-1 TRBV12-3/TRBV12-4 CASSTTGGEQFF
TRBJ2-5 TRBV29-1 CSAVERGQETQYF
TRBJ2-7 TRBV3-1 CASSQVGTGVHEQYF
TRBJ2-4 TRBV13 CASSLAVGRELAKNIQYF
TRBJ2-7 TRBV10-2 CASSRTSGSTPYEQYF
TRBJ2-1 TRBV7-2 CASSLAGGGSYNEQFF
TRBJ2-1 TRBV27 CASSLFGGADPLQTYNEQFF
TRBJ1-4 TRBV18 CASSPVQKEGMVFF
TRBJ2-1 TRBV9 CASSVGTSGFNEQFF
TRBJ1-6 TRBV6-1 CASSIRTGAVGSPLHF
TRBJ2-7 TRBV7-9 CASSTPGPGEQYF
TRBJ2-1 TRBV7-9 CASSPGGYKFNEQFF
TRBJ2-7 TRBV30 CAWSVSDGDEQYF
TRBJ2-7 TRBV25-1 CASSPGEYEQYF
TRBJ2-1 TRBV29-1 CSARAPGLAALYNEQFF
TRBJ2-3 TRBV4-1 CASNLVAGATDTQYF
TRBJ2-3 TRBV4-3 CASSLRLAPSTDTQYF
TRBJ2-2 TRBV20-1 CSARDVQAGELFF
TRBJ2-7 TRBV5-1 CASSPRSGATVNEQYF
TRBJ2-1 TRBV10-3 CAISRTENNEQFF
TRBJ1-2 TRBV2 CASSADPSYGYTF
TRBJ2-6 TRBV5-6 CASSLVYGGSGANVLTF
TRBJ2-5 TRBV7-8 CASRSNRDRGVTQYF
TRBJ2-7 TRBV19 CASSIVYGVYEQYF
TRBJ2-7 TRBV15 CATSEGYSEQYF
TRBJ2-1 TRBV7-2 CASGTGGGGLLYNEQFF
TRBJ2-7 TRBV18 CASSLTSGEYEQYF
TRBJ2-1 TRBV10-3 CAISEATSGVRNEQFF
TRBJ2-1 TRBV18 CASSPKTDNEQFF
TRBJ2-1 TRBV5-1 CASSLGLAGGVGEQFF